What follows is one TCR beta chain and its context. Its antigen remains unidentified. TCRdb re-analysed the reads in MiXCR, keeping a single row per CDR3 protein. In the table there are some 350,000 distinct CDR3 sequences, about 35% of which are singletons. Germline V gene lookup returns CDR1 SGHTA and CDR2 FQGNSA. This CDR3 has 16 amino acids. V was trimmed by 0 bases and J by 0 bases, leaving 12 bases between them. This entry belongs to a study of T cell repertoires in cytomegalovirus infection. Study background: HLA-C-restricted CMV epitopes, recently identified, and well-studied HLA-B-restricted ones were used by the study. Public TCR beta signatures provided an indication of both CMV infection and a matching HLA type. Study-level points and caveats: Using cumulative public TCR beta family frequency, the authors identified those who carried CMV together with the relevant HLA. It was HLA-C-restricted CMV-specific TCR beta clonotypes that dominated the response ex vivo.

The sequencing used cultured PBMCs, collected from culture after CMV antigen stimulation. The TCR sequence derives from a human donor in good health (CMV status not recorded). Some clones in this sample may be carry-over from other donors' samples. The gene calls are TRBV7-2 and TRBJ2-7, with D perhaps TRBD1 (6 bases). CDR3 in amino acids: CASSLARTAASYEQYF. The CDR3 coding sequence is TGTGCCAGCAGCTTAGCTAGGACAGCGGCCTCCTACGAGCAGTACTTC.